One and the same sample provided the 24 T cell receptor beta chains below, sequenced in a study of cytomegalovirus exposure and HLA in healthy donors. PCR used 60 Vbeta primers and 13 Jbeta primers. The protocol was immunoSEQ multiplex PCR, while the TCRdb copy is restricted to in-frame clones and leaves out a portion. The data hold approximately 200,000 clones, with roughly four fifths observed a single time. Sequenced: PBMCs. These receptors were obtained from a man aged 25 to 45 in good health and CMV-seronegative.

The J gene is TRBJ1-2, the V gene TRBV28; no clear D. The CDR3 extends over 12 amino acids. V lost 2 bases to trimming and J lost 12 bases, with 13 bases between them. In germline, CDR1 is MDHEN, CDR2 SYDVKM. This CDR3 is CASSLGRGRDTF. CDR3 in DNA: TGTGCCAGCAGTTTAGGGCGGGGAAGAGACACCTTC.

The CDR3 is CASSYPSGRGYNEQFF. Written as DNA, the CDR3 is TGTGCCAGCAGTTACCCCAGCGGGAGGGGATACAATGAGCAGTTCTTC. The chain is built from TRBV6-8 and TRBJ2-1, with 10 bases aligning to TRBD2. The CDR3 runs 16 residues. Germline V CDR1 and CDR2: MNHGY, SAAAGT. Losses at the gene ends were 2 bases for V and 4 bases for J; bases not matched to a gene: 5.

J is TRBJ2-3 and V is TRBV27; TRBD2 aligns across 9 bases. This CDR3 is 13 amino acids long. Germline V gives CDR1 MNHEY, CDR2 SMNVEV (reference sequence). V lost 5 bases to trimming and J lost 10 bases; unmatched junction nucleotides: 7. The CDR3 loop reads CASSPGLAIAQYF. CDR3 bases: TGTGCCAGCAGTCCGGGACTAGCAATTGCGCAGTATTTT.

This clone has a handful of counts. The J gene is TRBJ1-1, the V gene TRBV5-1; D uncertain. CDR1 and CDR2 (germline): SGHRS, YFSETQ. The CDR3 runs to 14 residues. Trimming took 4 bases from V and 0 from J, leaving 10 bases between them. The CDR3 nucleotides are TGCGCCAGCAGCCCCGCGGGATTGAACACTGAAGCTTTCTTT. Amino acid sequence: CASSPAGLNTEAFF.

This clone has only a few counts. The chain uses TRBV6-1 and TRBJ1-1; D is ambiguous. V was clipped by 8 bases and J by 4 bases, with 11 bases between them. The CDR3 loop spans 12 amino acids. Germline V gene data show CDR1 as MNHNS and CDR2 as SASEGT. In nucleotides, the CDR3 is TGTGCCAGCGCCCGCGGGGTCACTGAAGCTTTCTTT. It is translated as CASARGVTEAFF.

This chain uses TRBV4-1 with TRBJ2-3; TRBD1 matches 9 bases. The length of the CDR3 is 16 residues. The germline V gene encodes CDR1 MGHRA and CDR2 YSYEKL. V gave up 0 bases and J gave up 1 base; unmatched junction bases: 2. CDR3 amino acids: CASSQEYRGRTDTQYF. The CDR3 DNA follows: TGCGCCAGCAGCCAAGAATACAGGGGGCGCACAGATACGCAGTATTTT.

The V call is TRBV28, the J call TRBJ2-3; 12 nucleotides align to TRBD2. Losses at the gene ends were 2 bases for V and 4 bases for J; bases not matched to a gene: 7. Germline loops: CDR1 MDHEN, CDR2 SYDVKM. CDR3 size: 17 residues. The CDR3 DNA is TGTGCCAGCAGTTTAGGGCTAGCGGGAGGGCCCTCAGATACGCAGTATTTT. Its protein product is CASSLGLAGGPSDTQYF.

The chain uses TRBV5-1 and TRBJ1-4; TRBD1 agrees at 9 bases. The CDR3 runs to 14 residues. The germline V gene has CDR1 SGHRS and CDR2 YFSETQ. V gave up 4 bases and J gave up 6 bases; unmatched junction bases: 4. Here the CDR3 reads CASSVGQGYEKLFF. As DNA, the CDR3 is TGCGCCAGCAGCGTCGGACAGGGGTATGAAAAACTGTTTTTT.

V gene TRBV4-2 combines with J gene TRBJ1-5; no reliable D call. The CDR3 has 16 residues. Trimming pared 4 bases from V and 5 bases from J, leaving 18 bases between. Germline values: CDR1 LGHNA, CDR2 YNFKEQ. The CDR3 DNA reads as TGTGCCAGCAGCCCCTCCCAGACCACTAGTTATCAGCCCCAGCATTTT. It codes for CASSPSQTTSYQPQHF.

The gene calls are TRBV11-3 and TRBJ2-7; D might be TRBD2 (6 bases). Deletions cut 0 bases from V and 5 bases from J, with 11 bases between. The CDR3 loop spans 14 amino acids. Germline assignment: CDR1 SGHNT and CDR2 YENEEA. The chain's CDR3 is CASSLDRREHEQYF. The CDR3 DNA reads as TGTGCCAGCAGCTTAGATAGGAGGGAGCACGAGCAGTACTTC.

For this clone: Germline and junction disagree at one end, which may indicate a read error. The V and J genes are TRBV5-6 and TRBJ1-3, with 9 bases lining up with TRBD1. Per the germline V gene, CDR1 is SGHDT and CDR2 is YYEEEE. The CDR3 has 12 residues. Here the CDR3 reads CASSFPGTGYNF. CDR3 in DNA: TGTGCCAGCAGTTTCCCCGGGACAGGGTATAATTTT.

The chain joins TRBV5-1 to TRBJ2-1, with TRBD1 as a possible D gene (6 bases). Deletions cut 4 bases from V and 1 base from J, with 9 bases between. The CDR3 is 14 amino acids. Germline CDR1 reads SGHRS; CDR2 reads YFSETQ. The CDR3 nucleotides are TGCGCCAGCAGCCCCGGGACATCCTACAATGAGCAGTTCTTC. Its protein is CASSPGTSYNEQFF.

The gene calls are TRBV27 and TRBJ2-1; D ambiguous. Germline CDR1 is MNHEY and CDR2 is SMNVEV (reference sequence). The V end was cut by 2 bases, the J end by 5 bases, with 7 bases between. The CDR3 contains 13 residues. The CDR3 reads CASSLGGHNEQFF. The CDR3 DNA follows: TGTGCCAGCAGTTTAGGTGGCCACAATGAGCAGTTCTTC.

The chain couples TRBV4-1 to TRBJ2-1; TRBD2 agrees at 7 bases. The germline CDR1 and CDR2 sequences are MGHRA and YSYEKL. This CDR3 is 16 amino acids long. V dropped 1 base and J dropped 4; count of bases not matched to a gene: 7. CDR3 nucleotides: TGCGCCAGCAGCCAAGGGGGTAGCGGGTCTTACAATGAGCAGTTCTTC. Translated: CASSQGGSGSYNEQFF.

This sequence joins TRBV28 and TRBJ2-7; the D gene is possibly TRBD2 (6 bases). Germline loops: CDR1 MDHEN, CDR2 SYDVKM. Trimming left V 5 bases short and J 0 bases short, with 14 bases between. This CDR3 has 15 amino acids. The CDR3: CASSTASASSYEQYF. The CDR3 region has the DNA TGTGCCAGCAGTACTGCTAGCGCGAGCTCCTACGAGCAGTACTTC.

The chain links TRBV7-9 to TRBJ2-7, with TRBD1 matching over 10 bases. CDR1 is SEHNR, CDR2 FQNEAQ, per germline (reference sequence). This CDR3 comprises 14 residues. J gave up 5 bases and V 5 bases, and 6 bases lay outside the gene matches. CDR3 sequence (DNA): TGTGCCAGCAGCCCGAGGGACAGGGGAGACGAGCAGTACTTC. Translating it yields CASSPRDRGDEQYF.

The chain couples TRBV18 to TRBJ2-3; TRBD2 matches at 11 bases. The CDR3 length is 16 residues. V shed 3 bases, J shed 4 bases, and the junction held 6 bases outside the gene matches. The V gene's germline CDR1 is KGHSH and CDR2 LQKENI. The CDR3 sequence: CASSPTSGSSADTQYF. CDR3 sequence (DNA): TGTGCCAGCTCACCTACTAGCGGGAGTTCAGCAGATACGCAGTATTTT.

The J gene is TRBJ1-5, the V gene TRBV5-1; D remains ambiguous. Trimming left V 0 bases short and J 15 bases short, with 19 bases between. The germline V gene has CDR1 SGHRS and CDR2 YFSETQ. The CDR3 totals 14 residues. The CDR3 DNA sequence: TGCGCCAGCAGCTTGGGGGAGCTGACGGACCCGCGGCATTTT. It is translated as CASSLGELTDPRHF.

The chain joins TRBV27 to TRBJ2-2, with 9 bases identical to TRBD1. J was trimmed by 4 bases and V by 2 bases; bases with no gene match: 8. This CDR3 spans 17 amino acids. Germline CDR1 is MNHEY and CDR2 is SMNVEV (reference sequence). The CDR3 nucleotides are TGTGCCAGCAGTTTAATCGGGACAGGGTCGGGCACCGGGGAGCTGTTTTTT. Amino acid sequence: CASSLIGTGSGTGELFF.

J is TRBJ2-3 and V is TRBV28; D is perhaps TRBD2 (5 bases). The CDR3 is 15 residues long. Germline V CDR1 and CDR2: MDHEN, SYDVKM. V lost 5 bases, J lost 0 bases, and 12 bases lay in between. As DNA, the CDR3 is TGTGCCAGCAGTCACCGGCGGACTAGCACAGATACGCAGTATTTT. It specifies CASSHRRTSTDTQYF.

This clone was detected only a few times. The chain has TRBV18 and TRBJ2-7; D perhaps matches TRBD2 (6 bases). Germline-derived CDR1 and CDR2 are KGHSH and LQKENI. V dropped 2 bases and J dropped 3 bases, with 8 bases sitting between them. The length of the CDR3 is 13 residues. The DNA of the CDR3 is TGTGCCAGCTCACCAGGACTAAACTACGAGCAGTACTTC. It encodes CASSPGLNYEQYF.

The chain couples TRBV10-1 to TRBJ1-2, with D unclear. Germline CDR1 is WNHNN and CDR2 is SYGVQD (reference sequence). V lost 0 bases to trimming and J lost 6 bases, with 8 bases between them. The length of the CDR3 is 13 residues. DNA of the CDR3: TGCGCCAGCAGTGAGTCGTCAGGCGATGGCTACACCTTC. Its protein is CASSESSGDGYTF.

The V and J genes are TRBV11-3 and TRBJ2-3; 7 bases line up with TRBD2. The junction had 7 bases not matched to a gene; V was cut back by 4 bases and J by 0 bases. The CDR3 is 16 residues long. Germline lookup yields CDR1 SGHNT and CDR2 YENEEA. The CDR3 DNA is TGTGCCAGCAGCTCCCGGACTAGAGCTAGCACAGATACGCAGTATTTT. Translated, it gives CASSSRTRASTDTQYF.

This CDR3 reads CASSSRLAGGWDEQFF. The DNA for the CDR3 is TGTGCCAGCAGCTCCCGACTAGCGGGAGGTTGGGATGAGCAGTTCTTC. This sequence joins TRBV11-2 and TRBJ2-1; the match to TRBD2 covers 13 bases. The germline CDR1 and CDR2 sequences are SGHAT and FQNNGV. V lost 4 bases to trimming and J lost 8 bases; unmatched junction nucleotides: 8. The CDR3 has 16 amino acids.